The 21 T cell receptor beta chains below all came from one sample that was sequenced in a study of blood T cell repertoires in COVID-19. Here immunoSEQ multiplex PCR was the method, and the copy in TCRdb shows in-frame clones only, minus some. Of roughly 230,000 clones listed, about 80% are singletons. Specimen: peripheral blood. The receptors come from a woman aged 45 to 65 with acute or convalescent COVID-19.

The V call is TRBV9, the J call TRBJ2-1; D is possibly TRBD2 (6 bases). This CDR3 has 13 residues. In germline, CDR1 is SGDLS, CDR2 YYNGEE. Trimming cost V 4 bases and J 10 bases, with 15 bases left between them. CDR3 bases: TGTGCCAGCAGCCCCCAGACTAGTGGCGAGCAGTTCTTC. This encodes CASSPQTSGEQFF.

The V and J genes are TRBV28 and TRBJ1-2; TRBD1 aligns across 8 bases. Germline V lookup: CDR1 MDHEN, CDR2 SYDVKM. V was clipped by 6 bases and J by 4 bases; unmatched bases: 7. This CDR3 has 14 amino acids. CDR3 coding DNA: TGTGCCAGCAGCACAGAAGGACAGGGCTATGGCTACACCTTC. Residues: CASSTEGQGYGYTF.

This chain uses TRBV6-2 or TRBV6-3 with TRBJ2-3, with TRBD2 as a possible D gene (5 bases). This CDR3 spans 13 amino acids. Germline CDR1 reads MNHEY; CDR2 reads SVGEGT. Trimming took 4 bases from V and 4 from J, leaving 9 bases between them. Here the CDR3 reads CASSSEGPDTQYF. DNA for the CDR3: TGTGCCAGCAGTTCCGAGGGCCCAGATACGCAGTATTTT.

V is TRBV9 and J is TRBJ2-3; TRBD2 might be the D (6 bases). Trimming removed 5 bases at V and 6 bases at J, with 16 bases between. Germline V gene lookup returns CDR1 SGDLS and CDR2 YYNGEE. The CDR3 extends over 14 amino acids. CDR3 nucleotides: TGTGCCAGCAGTGAAACTAGCAACGATGATACGCAGTATTTT. Translated: CASSETSNDDTQYF.

A few counts support this clone. The chain couples TRBV3-1 (or the pseudogene TRBV3-2) to TRBJ2-4; 8 bases map to TRBD1. The CDR3 is made up of 17 amino acids. Germline V CDR1 and CDR2: LGHDT, YNNKEL (reference sequence). The J segment lost 1 base and the V segment lost 1 base, leaving 6 bases of the junction unmatched. For the CDR3, the DNA is TGTGCCAGCAGCCAAGTGGGGCAGGGGGCTGCCAAAAACATTCAGTACTTC. Encoded protein: CASSQVGQGAAKNIQYF.

This clone was recorded once. This chain links TRBV7-3 with TRBJ2-2; 7 positions match TRBD2. The CDR3 extends over 17 amino acids. The V gene's germline CDR1 is SGHTA and CDR2 FQGTGA. The V segment lost 0 bases and the J segment 1 base; nucleotides outside the gene matches: 5. The CDR3 nucleotides are TGTGCCAGCAGCTTAACACAGCTAGCGGAGAACACCGGGGAGCTGTTTTTT. It translates to CASSLTQLAENTGELFF.

The gene calls are TRBV19 and TRBJ2-3; 11 bases map to TRBD2. Unmatched junction bases numbered 6, after V lost 7 bases and J lost 0 bases. In germline, CDR1 is LNHDA, CDR2 SQIVND (reference sequence). The CDR3 covers 16 residues. The CDR3 protein is CASKTGTSGSTDTQYF. The CDR3 DNA reads as TGTGCCAGTAAAACTGGGACTAGCGGTAGCACAGATACGCAGTATTTT.

The rearrangement joins TRBV7-2 to TRBJ1-1; D gene ambiguous. CDR1 is SGHTA and CDR2 is FQGNSA in the germline V gene. The germline V and J ends were trimmed by 4 bases and 5 bases, with 14 bases remaining between them. This CDR3 is built from 14 residues. CDR3 region: CASSYMDGGTEAFF. CDR3 nucleotide sequence: TGTGCCAGCAGCTACATGGACGGAGGGACTGAAGCTTTCTTT. The full variable domain, rest sourced from reference TRBV7-2 and TRBJ1-1, is GAGVSQSPSNKVTEKGKDVELRCDPISGHTALYWYRQSLGQGLEFLIYFQGNSAPDKSGLPSDRFSAERTGGSVSTLTIQRTQQEDSAVYLCASSYMDGGTEAFFGQGTRLTVV.

This chain uses TRBV28 with TRBJ1-2, with a possible D match to TRBD1 (6 bases). The V and J ends lost 7 bases and 3 bases respectively, with 18 bases between them. CDR3 length: 15 amino acids. Germline values: CDR1 MDHEN, CDR2 SYDVKM. This chain's CDR3 is CASNSPGGTYYGYTF. CDR3 coding DNA: TGTGCCAGCAACTCACCCGGGGGGACATACTATGGCTACACCTTC.

The chain combines TRBV5-4 with TRBJ1-2, with D possibly matching TRBD1 (5 bases). V was shortened by 0 bases and J by 7 bases, with 13 bases between the two germline ends. The CDR3 loop spans 14 amino acids. CDR1 is SGHNT and CDR2 is YYREEE in the germline V gene (reference sequence). The CDR3 spells CASSLVQGGFGYTF. In DNA, the CDR3 is TGTGCCAGCAGCTTGGTTCAGGGAGGTTTTGGCTACACCTTC.

This rearrangement joins TRBV5-1 to TRBJ2-7; the match to TRBD1 covers 10 bases. This CDR3 contains 15 residues. CDR1 SGHRS and CDR2 YFSETQ come from the germline V gene. J lost 0 bases, V lost 4 bases, and 4 bases had no gene match. The CDR3 DNA sequence: TGCGCCAGCAGCATGACAGGGGGCGTCTCCTACGAGCAGTACTTC. Translation gives CASSMTGGVSYEQYF.

The V call is TRBV19, the J call TRBJ2-5, with 9 bases matching TRBD1. Germline V lookup: CDR1 LNHDA, CDR2 SQIVND (reference sequence). V was clipped by 6 bases and J by 4 bases; unmatched bases: 3. This CDR3 spans 13 amino acids. The CDR3 here is CASRQGAGETQYF. DNA for the CDR3: TGTGCCAGTAGACAGGGGGCGGGAGAGACCCAGTACTTC.

V usage is TRBV30 and J usage is TRBJ1-3; possibly TRBD1 for D (5 bases). The length of the CDR3 is 13 residues. Germline V lookup: CDR1 GTSNPN, CDR2 SVGIG (reference sequence). The CDR3 region has the DNA TGTGCACGACAACAAGGGGCGGTAAACACCATATATTTT. This translates into CARQQGAVNTIYF.

The V and J genes are TRBV6-5 and TRBJ2-2, with D possibly matching TRBD1 (6 bases). Trimming took off 8 bases at V and 5 bases at J, with 9 bases between the two ends. The CDR3 sequence is 12 residues long. Germline CDR1 is MNHEY and CDR2 is SVGAGI. The CDR3 here is CASSRGTGELFF. CDR3 DNA sequence: TGTGCCAGCTCCAGGGGAACCGGGGAGCTGTTTTTT.

V and J are TRBV7-2 and TRBJ1-1; D is perhaps TRBD1 (5 bases). The germline V gene encodes CDR1 SGHTA and CDR2 FQGNSA. V was cut by 7 bases and J by 4 bases, with 10 bases left in between. CDR3 length equals 12 residues. The CDR3 DNA follows: TGTGCCAGCACCCAGGGCGGCACTGAAGCTTTCTTT. Its translation is CASTQGGTEAFF.

The chain combines TRBV5-1 with TRBJ2-7; TRBD2 aligns across 14 bases. Germline V gene lookup returns CDR1 SGHRS and CDR2 YFSETQ. This CDR3 has 15 residues. V lost 4 bases, J lost 3 bases, and 3 bases stayed unmatched. CDR3 sequence (DNA): TGCGCCAGCAGCCTGGGACTAGCGGGAGACTACGAGCAGTACTTC. Translating gives CASSLGLAGDYEQYF.

This sequence joins TRBV7-6 and TRBJ1-4, with 7 bases aligning to TRBD1. The CDR3 length is 15 residues. The V and J ends lost 4 bases and 4 bases, in that order; junction bases with no gene match: 6. Germline assignment: CDR1 SGHVS and CDR2 FNYEAQ. Here the CDR3 reads CASSSYGQDNEKLFF. DNA for the CDR3: TGTGCCAGCAGCTCGTACGGACAGGATAATGAAAAACTGTTTTTT.

The chain carries TRBV10-2 and TRBJ2-7; possibly TRBD2 for D (6 bases). Looked up from germline, CDR1 is WSHSY and CDR2 is SAAADI. Trimming stripped 6 bases from V and 7 bases from J, with 10 bases between. This CDR3 has 11 amino acids. The CDR3 DNA reads TGCGCCAGCAGGGAAGGACTAGAGCAGTACTTC. It specifies CASREGLEQYF.

The gene calls are TRBV10-3 and TRBJ2-2, with D perhaps TRBD1 (5 bases). The CDR3 length is 14 residues. CDR1 ENHRY and CDR2 SYGVKD come from the germline V gene. V lost 3 bases, J lost 3 bases, and 8 bases lay in between. The CDR3 loop is CAISEGRDTGELFF. CDR3 bases: TGTGCCATCAGTGAAGGCAGGGACACCGGGGAGCTGTTTTTT.

The chain uses TRBV4-1 and TRBJ1-1; 9 nucleotides line up with TRBD1. The CDR3 is 15 residues long. V was clipped by 3 bases and J by 5 bases; unmatched bases: 7. Looked up from germline, CDR1 is MGHRA and CDR2 is YSYEKL. The CDR3 coding sequence is TGCGCCAGCAGCCACGTCGACAGGGGGGGTACTGAAGCTTTCTTT. Protein sequence: CASSHVDRGGTEAFF.

The chain joins TRBV9 to TRBJ1-2; possibly TRBD1 for D (6 bases). Germline CDR1 is SGDLS and CDR2 is YYNGEE. The V end lost 3 bases, the J end lost 7 bases, and 13 bases lay between the germline ends. The CDR3 is 13 residues long. CDR3 region: CASSGDRQVGYTF. Here the CDR3 DNA reads TGTGCCAGCAGCGGGGATAGACAGGTTGGCTACACCTTC.